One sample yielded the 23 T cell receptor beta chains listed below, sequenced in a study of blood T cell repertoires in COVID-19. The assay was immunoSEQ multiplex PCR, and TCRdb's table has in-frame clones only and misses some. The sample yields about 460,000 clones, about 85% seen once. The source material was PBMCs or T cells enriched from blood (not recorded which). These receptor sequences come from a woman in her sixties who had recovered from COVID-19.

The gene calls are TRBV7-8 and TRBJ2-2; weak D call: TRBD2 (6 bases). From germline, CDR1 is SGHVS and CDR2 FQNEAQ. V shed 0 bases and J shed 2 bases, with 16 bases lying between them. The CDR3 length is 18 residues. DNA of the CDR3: TGTGCCAGCAGCTTAGCGAGGGCGGCGGGATCAAACACCGGGGAGCTGTTTTTT. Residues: CASSLARAAGSNTGELFF.

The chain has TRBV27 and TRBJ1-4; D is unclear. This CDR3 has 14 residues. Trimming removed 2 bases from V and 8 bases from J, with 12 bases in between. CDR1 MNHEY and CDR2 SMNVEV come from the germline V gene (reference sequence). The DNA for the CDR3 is TGTGCCAGCAGTTTAGGCTCGGGAGGGGAAAAACTGTTTTTT. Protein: CASSLGSGGEKLFF. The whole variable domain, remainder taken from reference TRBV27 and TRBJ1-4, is EAQVTQNPRYLITVTGKKLTVTCSQNMNHEYMSWYRQDPGLGLRQIYYSMNVEVTDKGDVPEGYKVSRKEKRNFPLILESPSPNQTSLYFCASSLGSGGEKLFFGSGTQLSVL.

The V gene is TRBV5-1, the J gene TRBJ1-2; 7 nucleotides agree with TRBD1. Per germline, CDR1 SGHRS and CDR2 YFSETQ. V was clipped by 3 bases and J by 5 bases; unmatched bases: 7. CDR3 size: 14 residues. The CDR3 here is CASSSDEQGYGYTF. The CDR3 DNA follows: TGCGCCAGCAGCTCGGATGAACAGGGGTATGGCTACACCTTC.

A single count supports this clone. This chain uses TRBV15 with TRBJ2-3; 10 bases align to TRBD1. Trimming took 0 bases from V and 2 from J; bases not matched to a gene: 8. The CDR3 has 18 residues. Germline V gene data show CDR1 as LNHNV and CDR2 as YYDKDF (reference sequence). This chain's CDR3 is CATSRDLGQGLYTDTQYF. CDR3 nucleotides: TGTGCCACCAGCAGAGACCTGGGACAGGGGTTATACACAGATACGCAGTATTTT.

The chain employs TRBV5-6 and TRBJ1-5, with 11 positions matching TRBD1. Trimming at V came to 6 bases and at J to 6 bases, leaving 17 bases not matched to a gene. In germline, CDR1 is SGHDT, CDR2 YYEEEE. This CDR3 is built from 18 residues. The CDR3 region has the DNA TGTGCCAGCACCAAGAGGTTTCCGGGACAGGGGGTTGCTCAGCCCCAGCATTTT. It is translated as CASTKRFPGQGVAQPQHF.

Here the CDR3 reads CASRSSTGTENTEAFF. For the CDR3, the DNA is TGTGCCAGCAGATCCAGTACCGGGACAGAGAACACTGAAGCTTTCTTT. The chain links TRBV5-4 to TRBJ1-1, with TRBD1 matching 7 bases. CDR1 and CDR2 (germline): SGHNT, YYREEE (reference sequence). The junction had 11 bases not matched to a gene; V was cut back by 5 bases and J by 1 base. The CDR3 consists of 16 residues.

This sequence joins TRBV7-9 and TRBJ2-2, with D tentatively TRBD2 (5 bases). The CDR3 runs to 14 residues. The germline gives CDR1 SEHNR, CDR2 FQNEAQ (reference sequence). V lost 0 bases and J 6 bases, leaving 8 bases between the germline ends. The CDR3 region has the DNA TGTGCCAGCAGCTTAGCCAACGGGGCCGGGGAGCTGTTTTTT. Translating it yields CASSLANGAGELFF.

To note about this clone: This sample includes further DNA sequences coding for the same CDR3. Written as DNA, the CDR3 is TGCGCCAGCAGCTTACAGGGGGCATATGGCTACACCTTC. Translated: CASSLQGAYGYTF. The chain joins TRBV5-1 to TRBJ1-2; 9 nucleotides align to TRBD1. The V gene's germline CDR1 is SGHRS and CDR2 YFSETQ. This CDR3 comprises 13 residues. The V gene end was trimmed by 2 bases and the J gene end by 5 bases; junction bases not matched to a gene: 1.

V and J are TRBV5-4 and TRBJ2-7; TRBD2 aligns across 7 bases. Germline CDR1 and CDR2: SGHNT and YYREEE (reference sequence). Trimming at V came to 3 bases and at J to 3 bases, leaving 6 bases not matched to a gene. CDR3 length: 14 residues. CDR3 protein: CASSSGGGIYEQYF. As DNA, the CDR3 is TGTGCCAGCAGCTCTGGGGGGGGAATCTACGAGCAGTACTTC.

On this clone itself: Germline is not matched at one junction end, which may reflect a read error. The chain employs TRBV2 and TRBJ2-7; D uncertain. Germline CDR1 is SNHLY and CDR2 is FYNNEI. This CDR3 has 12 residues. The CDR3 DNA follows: TGTGCCAGCATCGGGTACTCCAACGAGCAGTACTTC. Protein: CASIGYSNEQYF. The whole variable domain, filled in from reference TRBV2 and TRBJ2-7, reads EPEVTQTPSHQVTQMGQEVILRCVPISNHLYFYWYRQILGQKVEFLVSFYNNEISEKSEIFDDQFSVERPDGSNFTLKIRSTKLEDSAMYFCASIGYSNEQYFGPGTRLTVT.

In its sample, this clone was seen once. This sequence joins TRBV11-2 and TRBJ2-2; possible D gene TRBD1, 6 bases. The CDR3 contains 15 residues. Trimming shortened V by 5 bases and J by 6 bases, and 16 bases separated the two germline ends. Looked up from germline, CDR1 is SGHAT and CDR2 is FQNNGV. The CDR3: CASSPWGPLAGELFF. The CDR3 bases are TGTGCCAGCAGCCCGTGGGGGCCTCTCGCCGGGGAGCTGTTTTTT.

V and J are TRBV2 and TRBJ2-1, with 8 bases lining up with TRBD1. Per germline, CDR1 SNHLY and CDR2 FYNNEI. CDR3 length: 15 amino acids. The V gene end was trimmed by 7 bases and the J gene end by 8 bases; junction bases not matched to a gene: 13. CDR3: CASMTRWTGPDEQFF. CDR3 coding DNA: TGTGCCAGCATGACCCGGTGGACAGGGCCCGATGAGCAGTTCTTC. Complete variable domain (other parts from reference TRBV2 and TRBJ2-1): EPEVTQTPSHQVTQMGQEVILRCVPISNHLYFYWYRQILGQKVEFLVSFYNNEISEKSEIFDDQFSVERPDGSNFTLKIRSTKLEDSAMYFCASMTRWTGPDEQFFGPGTRLTVL.

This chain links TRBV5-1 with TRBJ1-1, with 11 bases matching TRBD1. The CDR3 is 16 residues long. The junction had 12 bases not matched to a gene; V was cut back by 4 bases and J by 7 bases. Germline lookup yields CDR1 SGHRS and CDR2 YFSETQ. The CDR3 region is CASSVRTGGSKGEAFF. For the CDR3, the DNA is TGCGCCAGCAGCGTAAGGACAGGGGGCTCGAAAGGTGAAGCTTTCTTT.

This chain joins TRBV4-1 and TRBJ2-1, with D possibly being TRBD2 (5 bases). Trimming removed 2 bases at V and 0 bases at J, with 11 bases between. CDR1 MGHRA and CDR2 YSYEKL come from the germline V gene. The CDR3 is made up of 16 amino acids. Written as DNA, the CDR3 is TGCGCCAGCAGCCAACCCCAGCGGAGCTCCTACAATGAGCAGTTCTTC. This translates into CASSQPQRSSYNEQFF.

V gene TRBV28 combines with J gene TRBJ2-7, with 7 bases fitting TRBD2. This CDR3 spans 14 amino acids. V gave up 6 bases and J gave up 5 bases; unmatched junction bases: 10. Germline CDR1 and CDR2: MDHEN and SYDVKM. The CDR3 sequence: CASSPLTSKHEQYV. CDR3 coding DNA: TGTGCCAGCAGCCCCCTGACTAGCAAGCACGAGCAGTACGTC.

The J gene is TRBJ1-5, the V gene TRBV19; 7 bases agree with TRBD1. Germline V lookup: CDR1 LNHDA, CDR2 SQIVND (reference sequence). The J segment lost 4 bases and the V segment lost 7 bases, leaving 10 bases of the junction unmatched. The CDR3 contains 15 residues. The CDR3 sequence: CASNRQGFPNQPQHF. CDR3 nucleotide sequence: TGTGCCAGTAATCGACAGGGTTTCCCAAATCAGCCCCAGCATTTT.

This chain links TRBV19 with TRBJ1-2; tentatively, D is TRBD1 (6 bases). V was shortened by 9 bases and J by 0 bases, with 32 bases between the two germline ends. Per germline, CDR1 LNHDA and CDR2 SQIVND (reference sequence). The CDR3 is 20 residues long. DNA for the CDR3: TGTGCCAGCGAGCCGATATCGGGGGGCCGGCAGGGGTTAGCTAACTATGGCTACACCTTC. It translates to CASEPISGGRQGLANYGYTF.

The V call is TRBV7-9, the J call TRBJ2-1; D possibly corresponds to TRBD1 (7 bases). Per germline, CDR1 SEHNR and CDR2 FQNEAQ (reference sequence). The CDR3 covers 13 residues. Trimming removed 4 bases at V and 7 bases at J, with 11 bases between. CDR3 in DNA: TGTGCCAGCAGCTCGCAGGGGGGTAATGAGCAGTTCTTC. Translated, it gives CASSSQGGNEQFF.

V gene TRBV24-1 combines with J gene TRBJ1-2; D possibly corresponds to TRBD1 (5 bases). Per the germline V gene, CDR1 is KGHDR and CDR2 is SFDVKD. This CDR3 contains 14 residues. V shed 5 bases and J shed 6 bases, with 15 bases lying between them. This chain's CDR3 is CATSGGGGGNGYTF. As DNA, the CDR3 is TGTGCCACCAGTGGGGGCGGGGGAGGGAATGGCTACACCTTC.

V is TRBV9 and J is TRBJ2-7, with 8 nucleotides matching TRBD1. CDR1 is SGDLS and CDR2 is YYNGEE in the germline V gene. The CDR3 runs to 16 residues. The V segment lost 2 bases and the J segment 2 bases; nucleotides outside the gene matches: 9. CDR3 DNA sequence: TGTGCCAGCAGCGTGGGGCCGACAGGGGCAGCCTACGAGCAGTACTTC. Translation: CASSVGPTGAAYEQYF.

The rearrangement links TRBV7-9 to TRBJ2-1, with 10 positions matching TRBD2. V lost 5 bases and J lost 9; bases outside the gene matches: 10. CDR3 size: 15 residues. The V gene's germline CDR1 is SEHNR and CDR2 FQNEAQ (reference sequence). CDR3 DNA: TGTGCCAGCAGCCTGAGCGGGGGGGCTAGTGGTGAGCAGTTCTTC. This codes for CASSLSGGASGEQFF.

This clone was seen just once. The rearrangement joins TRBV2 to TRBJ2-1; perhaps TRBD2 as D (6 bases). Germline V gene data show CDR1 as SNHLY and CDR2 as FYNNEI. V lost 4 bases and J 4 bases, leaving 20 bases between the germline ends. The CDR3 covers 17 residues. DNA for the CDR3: TGTGCCAGCAGTGGGGTCAAGGAGGGTATCACGTACAATGAGCAGTTCTTC. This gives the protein CASSGVKEGITYNEQFF.

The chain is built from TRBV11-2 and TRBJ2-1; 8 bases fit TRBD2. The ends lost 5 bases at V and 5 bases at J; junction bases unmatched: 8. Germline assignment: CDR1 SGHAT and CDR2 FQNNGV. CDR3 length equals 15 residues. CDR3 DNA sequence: TGTGCCAGCAGCCTCGAGCGGGGGCCCCACAATGAGCAGTTCTTC. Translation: CASSLERGPHNEQFF.